A selection of T cell receptor beta chains follows, all from one sample in a study of T cells in Graves' hyperthyroidism and ophthalmopathy. MiXCR, applied by TCRdb to the multiplex PCR reads, yields one record per CDR3 protein. The table has approximately 600,000 distinct CDR3 sequences, 14% seen once; the top ten hold around 7%. Sequencing input: blood. The receptors were sampled from a woman aged 18-29 years with Graves' ophthalmopathy. Each CDR3 is given with its conserved first and last residue. D genes are given only for firm matches. Clone size is given for some rows only: seen once, a few or many times, or a class if the clone is expanded.

d_call: -; clone_size: many; j_call: TRBJ2-3; v_call: TRBV11-3; cdr3_nt: TGTGCCAGCTGGGACGACACAGATACGCAGTATTTT; cdr3_aa: CASWDDTDTQYF
d_call: -; clone_size: many; j_call: TRBJ2-3; v_call: TRBV10-3; cdr3_nt: TGTGCCATCAGCCGTCTTCGAGACCCCGCCGGAGATACGCAGTATTTT; cdr3_aa: CAISRLRDPAGDTQYF
d_call: -; clone_size: many; j_call: TRBJ1-4; v_call: TRBV3-1; cdr3_nt: TGTGCCAGCAGCCAAGAATATGCCCTTCCCAATGAAAAACTGTTTTTT; cdr3_aa: CASSQEYALPNEKLFF
d_call: TRBD1; clone_size: few; j_call: TRBJ1-1; v_call: TRBV11-3; cdr3_nt: TGTGCCAGCAGCACGACAGGGTTGAGCACTGAAGCTTTCTTT; cdr3_aa: CASSTTGLSTEAFF
d_call: TRBD2; clone_size: few; j_call: TRBJ2-1; v_call: TRBV3-1; cdr3_nt: TGTGCCAGCAGCCAAGCATCTTGGAGCGGGACCTACAATGAGCAGTTCTTC; cdr3_aa: CASSQASWSGTYNEQFF
d_call: -; clone_size: many; j_call: TRBJ2-1; v_call: TRBV7-8; cdr3_nt: TGTGCCAGCAGCTTAGGAGACAGCCCCTACAATGAGCAGTTCTTC; cdr3_aa: CASSLGDSPYNEQFF
d_call: -; clone_size: many; j_call: TRBJ2-3; v_call: TRBV12-3/TRBV12-4; cdr3_nt: TGTGCCAGCAGGGAAGCCCTAAGCACAGATACGCAGTATTTT; cdr3_aa: CASREALSTDTQYF
d_call: TRBD1; clone_size: once; j_call: TRBJ1-5; v_call: TRBV4-3; cdr3_nt: TGCGCCAGCAGCCATGACAGGGATAGCAATCAGCCCCAGCATTTT; cdr3_aa: CASSHDRDSNQPQHF
d_call: TRBD1; clone_size: many; j_call: TRBJ2-7; v_call: TRBV7-8; cdr3_nt: TGTGCCAGCAGCGTAGGGGGCGCCTACGAGCAGTACTTC; cdr3_aa: CASSVGGAYEQYF
d_call: TRBD1; clone_size: many; j_call: TRBJ2-7; v_call: TRBV4-1; cdr3_nt: TGCGCCAGCAGCCCGAACAGGGACAGGGCGACCTACGAGCAGTACTTC; cdr3_aa: CASSPNRDRATYEQYF
d_call: TRBD1; clone_size: few; j_call: TRBJ1-1; v_call: TRBV3-1; cdr3_nt: TGTGCCAGCAGCCCTCGGACAGGGTCGGGCACTGAAGCTTTCTTT; cdr3_aa: CASSPRTGSGTEAFF
d_call: -; clone_size: many; j_call: TRBJ1-1; v_call: TRBV27; cdr3_nt: TGTGCCAGCAGTTGGACTTCGAACACTGAAGCTTTCTTT; cdr3_aa: CASSWTSNTEAFF
d_call: TRBD1; clone_size: -; j_call: TRBJ1-4; v_call: TRBV12-3/TRBV12-4; cdr3_nt: TGTGCCAGCTTCTTGACAGGGAATGAAAAACTGTTTTTT; cdr3_aa: CASFLTGNEKLFF
d_call: -; clone_size: many; j_call: TRBJ1-1; v_call: TRBV30; cdr3_nt: TGTGCCTGGAGTGTTAAATGGAACACTGAAGCTTTCTTT; cdr3_aa: CAWSVKWNTEAFF
d_call: -; clone_size: many; j_call: TRBJ1-1; v_call: TRBV27; cdr3_nt: TGTGCCAGCAGCCCACTGGGCTTGGGCGGGATTAACACTGAAGCTTTCTTT; cdr3_aa: CASSPLGLGGINTEAFF
d_call: -; clone_size: -; j_call: TRBJ1-5; v_call: TRBV24-1; cdr3_nt: TGTGCCACCCGAGAAGGGAGGGGCAATCAGCCCCAGCATTTT; cdr3_aa: CATREGRGNQPQHF
d_call: -; clone_size: many; j_call: TRBJ2-1; v_call: TRBV28; cdr3_nt: TGTGCCAGCACTTTCTCATATGGAGGTGAGCAGTTCTTC; cdr3_aa: CASTFSYGGEQFF
d_call: -; clone_size: few; j_call: TRBJ2-3; v_call: TRBV11-2; cdr3_nt: TGTGCCAGCAGCCAAGTAGCTGGAGATACGCAGTATTTT; cdr3_aa: CASSQVAGDTQYF
d_call: TRBD2; clone_size: -; j_call: TRBJ2-1; v_call: TRBV7-9; cdr3_nt: TGTGCCAGCACCCCTAAGGAAGGGCTAGCGGGACTTAACTCCTACAATGAGCAGTTCTTC; cdr3_aa: CASTPKEGLAGLNSYNEQFF
d_call: -; clone_size: -; j_call: TRBJ1-5; v_call: TRBV27; cdr3_nt: TGTGCCAGCGGAACGACGCAGGGTCACCAGCCCCAGCATTTT; cdr3_aa: CASGTTQGHQPQHF
d_call: -; clone_size: -; j_call: TRBJ2-7; v_call: TRBV30; cdr3_nt: TGTGCCTGGCTGGGAGTACCAACCTACGAGCAGTACTTC; cdr3_aa: CAWLGVPTYEQYF
d_call: -; clone_size: -; j_call: TRBJ1-1; v_call: TRBV5-4; cdr3_nt: TGTGCCAGCAGCTCATGGTCGGGCGAAGCTTTCTTT; cdr3_aa: CASSSWSGEAFF
d_call: TRBD2; clone_size: many; j_call: TRBJ2-3; v_call: TRBV2; cdr3_nt: TGTGCCAGCCTCCTAGGGGGAACTAGCGGAGCTAGCACAGATACGCAGTATTTT; cdr3_aa: CASLLGGTSGASTDTQYF
d_call: -; clone_size: many; j_call: TRBJ1-1; v_call: TRBV11-2; cdr3_nt: TGTGCCAGCAGCTTAGCCCCGGCCAGCCCGCTTGAAGCTTTCTTT; cdr3_aa: CASSLAPASPLEAFF
d_call: -; clone_size: few; j_call: TRBJ2-1; v_call: TRBV29-1; cdr3_nt: TGCAGCGTTGAAGAAAACGTAAAAGGTGAGCAGTTCTTC; cdr3_aa: CSVEENVKGEQFF
d_call: TRBD2; clone_size: few; j_call: TRBJ2-7; v_call: TRBV18; cdr3_nt: TGTGCCAGCTCACTAAGTCCGGGACTAGCGGTCTACGAGCAGTACTTC; cdr3_aa: CASSLSPGLAVYEQYF
d_call: -; clone_size: many; j_call: TRBJ1-5; v_call: TRBV12-3/TRBV12-4; cdr3_nt: TGTGCCAGCAGTTTATGGGACCAGCCCCAGCATTTT; cdr3_aa: CASSLWDQPQHF
d_call: -; clone_size: few; j_call: TRBJ2-6; v_call: TRBV28; cdr3_nt: TGTGCCAGCAGTTTTGAGAACCGGGACCGATACTCTGGGGCCAACGTCCTGACTTTC; cdr3_aa: CASSFENRDRYSGANVLTF
d_call: -; clone_size: -; j_call: TRBJ2-1; v_call: TRBV7-6; cdr3_nt: TGTGCCAGCAGCTCCCGGGACAACCGCAATGAGCAGTTCTTC; cdr3_aa: CASSSRDNRNEQFF
d_call: TRBD1; clone_size: many; j_call: TRBJ2-2; v_call: TRBV5-1; cdr3_nt: TGCGCCAGCAGCTTTGACAGGGTTGCGAACACCGGGGAGCTGTTTTTT; cdr3_aa: CASSFDRVANTGELFF
d_call: -; clone_size: many; j_call: TRBJ1-2; v_call: TRBV19; cdr3_nt: TGTGCCAGTAGGACCGGGTCAACTAACTATGGCTACACCTTC; cdr3_aa: CASRTGSTNYGYTF
d_call: -; clone_size: many; j_call: TRBJ1-6; v_call: TRBV12-3/TRBV12-4; cdr3_nt: TGTGCCAGCACCTTGGGGGGGTATAATTCACCCCTCCACTTT; cdr3_aa: CASTLGGYNSPLHF
d_call: -; clone_size: many; j_call: TRBJ2-6; v_call: TRBV10-3; cdr3_nt: TGTGCCATCAGTGGCTTAGAGAGGACCGACTCTGGGGCCAACGTCCTGACTTTC; cdr3_aa: CAISGLERTDSGANVLTF
d_call: -; clone_size: -; j_call: TRBJ1-2; v_call: TRBV29-1; cdr3_nt: TGCAGCGCTGAAGATCGGTGGAGGGGAAACTATGGCTACACCTTC; cdr3_aa: CSAEDRWRGNYGYTF
d_call: TRBD2; clone_size: -; j_call: TRBJ2-1; v_call: TRBV7-2; cdr3_nt: TGTGCCAGCAGCTTTCTAGCGGGGCCCAATGAGCAGTTCTTC; cdr3_aa: CASSFLAGPNEQFF
d_call: -; clone_size: few; j_call: TRBJ1-1; v_call: TRBV7-9; cdr3_nt: TGTGCCAGCAGCTTAAGTGGTTTGCGGGCAGGGTTTTATAACACTGAAGCTTTCTTT; cdr3_aa: CASSLSGLRAGFYNTEAFF
d_call: -; clone_size: -; j_call: TRBJ1-1; v_call: TRBV20-1; cdr3_nt: TGCAGTGCTCACCCCACAGGGAGAATGAACACCGAAGCTTTCTTT; cdr3_aa: CSAHPTGRMNTEAFF
d_call: -; clone_size: many; j_call: TRBJ1-1; v_call: TRBV6-1; cdr3_nt: TGTGCCAGCAGTTATTCTCGACAGAACACTGAAGCTTTCTTT; cdr3_aa: CASSYSRQNTEAFF
d_call: -; clone_size: many; j_call: TRBJ2-1; v_call: TRBV5-6; cdr3_nt: TGTGCCAGCAGCCCTGGTACCAGATATTACAATGAGCAGTTCTTC; cdr3_aa: CASSPGTRYYNEQFF
d_call: -; clone_size: many; j_call: TRBJ2-3; v_call: TRBV7-3; cdr3_nt: TGTGCCAGCAGCTTAGGCTCAGGGACATCGCAGTATTTT; cdr3_aa: CASSLGSGTSQYF
d_call: -; clone_size: few; j_call: TRBJ1-1; v_call: TRBV30; cdr3_nt: TGTGCCTGGGCCAACAGGGCTGAAGCTTTCTTT; cdr3_aa: CAWANRAEAFF
d_call: -; clone_size: many; j_call: TRBJ1-5; v_call: TRBV2; cdr3_nt: TGTGCCAGCATCGACGGTATTCAGCAGCCCCAGCATTTT; cdr3_aa: CASIDGIQQPQHF
d_call: -; clone_size: few; j_call: TRBJ2-2; v_call: TRBV7-3; cdr3_nt: TGTGCCAGCACCCTCCTGGGGGCGGACGCCGGGGAGCTGTTTTTT; cdr3_aa: CASTLLGADAGELFF
d_call: -; clone_size: many; j_call: TRBJ1-5; v_call: TRBV20-1; cdr3_nt: TGCAGTGCTAGAGCAACTCATCAGCCCCAGCATTTT; cdr3_aa: CSARATHQPQHF
d_call: TRBD2; clone_size: many; j_call: TRBJ2-1; v_call: TRBV7-9; cdr3_nt: TGTGCCAGCAGCTCATCCGCGACTAGCGGCGCCAATGAGCAGTTCTTC; cdr3_aa: CASSSSATSGANEQFF
d_call: -; clone_size: few; j_call: TRBJ2-7; v_call: TRBV20-1; cdr3_nt: TGCAGTGCGCCTACTACAGGTCAGAGCTCCTACGAGCAGTACTTC; cdr3_aa: CSAPTTGQSSYEQYF
d_call: TRBD1; clone_size: many; j_call: TRBJ2-1; v_call: TRBV11-2; cdr3_nt: TGTGCCAGCAGCTTAGATCCGGGACAGCTATACAATGAGCAGTTCTTC; cdr3_aa: CASSLDPGQLYNEQFF